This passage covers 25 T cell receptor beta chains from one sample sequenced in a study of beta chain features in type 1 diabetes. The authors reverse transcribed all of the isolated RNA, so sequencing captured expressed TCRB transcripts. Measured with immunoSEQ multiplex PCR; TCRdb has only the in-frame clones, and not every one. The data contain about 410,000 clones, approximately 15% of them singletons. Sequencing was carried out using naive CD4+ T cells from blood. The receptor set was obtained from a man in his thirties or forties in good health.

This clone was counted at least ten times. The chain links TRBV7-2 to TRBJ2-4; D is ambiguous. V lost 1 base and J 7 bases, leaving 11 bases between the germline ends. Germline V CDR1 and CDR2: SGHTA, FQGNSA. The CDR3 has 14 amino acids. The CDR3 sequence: CASSLGNPGNIQYF. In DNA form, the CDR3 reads TGTGCCAGCAGCTTAGGGAACCCCGGGAACATTCAGTACTTC.

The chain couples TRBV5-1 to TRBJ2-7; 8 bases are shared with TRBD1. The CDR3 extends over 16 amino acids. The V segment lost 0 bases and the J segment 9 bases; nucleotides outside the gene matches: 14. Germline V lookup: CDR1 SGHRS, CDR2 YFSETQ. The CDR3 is CASSLELRQGAHGQYF. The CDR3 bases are TGCGCCAGCAGCTTGGAACTTAGGCAGGGGGCGCACGGGCAGTACTTC.

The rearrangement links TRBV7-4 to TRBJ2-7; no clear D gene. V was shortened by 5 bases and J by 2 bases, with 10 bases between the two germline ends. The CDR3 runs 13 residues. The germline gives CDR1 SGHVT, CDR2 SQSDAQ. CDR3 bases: TGTGCCAGCAGCCTGGCCTCCCCCTACGAGCAGTACGTC. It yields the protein CASSLASPYEQYV.

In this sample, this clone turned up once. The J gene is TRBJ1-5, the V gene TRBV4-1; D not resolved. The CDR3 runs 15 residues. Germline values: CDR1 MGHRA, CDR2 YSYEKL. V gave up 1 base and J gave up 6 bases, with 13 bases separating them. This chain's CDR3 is CASSQGLHRIQPQHF. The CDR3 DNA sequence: TGCGCCAGCAGCCAAGGTCTGCATAGGATTCAGCCCCAGCATTTT.

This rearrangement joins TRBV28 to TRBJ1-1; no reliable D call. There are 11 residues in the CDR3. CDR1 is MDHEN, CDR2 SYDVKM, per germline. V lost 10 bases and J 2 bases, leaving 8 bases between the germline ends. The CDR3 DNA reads TGTGCCACCACAGTTAACACTGAAGCTTTCTTT. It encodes CATTVNTEAFF.

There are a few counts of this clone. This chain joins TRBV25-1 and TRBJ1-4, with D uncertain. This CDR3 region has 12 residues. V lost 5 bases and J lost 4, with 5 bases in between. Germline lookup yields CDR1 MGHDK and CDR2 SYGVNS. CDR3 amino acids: CASSTNNEKLFF. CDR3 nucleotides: TGTGCCAGCAGTACGAATAATGAAAAACTGTTTTTT.

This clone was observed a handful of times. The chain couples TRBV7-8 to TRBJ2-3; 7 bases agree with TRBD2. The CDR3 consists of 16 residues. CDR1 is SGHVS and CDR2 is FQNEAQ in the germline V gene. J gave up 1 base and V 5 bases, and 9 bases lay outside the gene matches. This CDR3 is CASSPHRLAGTDTQYF. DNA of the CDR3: TGTGCCAGCAGCCCACACCGACTAGCTGGCACAGATACGCAGTATTTT.

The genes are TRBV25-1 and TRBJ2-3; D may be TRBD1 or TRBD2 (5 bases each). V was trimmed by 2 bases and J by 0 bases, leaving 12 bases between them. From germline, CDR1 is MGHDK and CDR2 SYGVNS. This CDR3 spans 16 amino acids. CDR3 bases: TGTGCCAGCAGTGAACCGGGACGGGTCAGCACAGATACGCAGTATTTT. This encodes CASSEPGRVSTDTQYF.

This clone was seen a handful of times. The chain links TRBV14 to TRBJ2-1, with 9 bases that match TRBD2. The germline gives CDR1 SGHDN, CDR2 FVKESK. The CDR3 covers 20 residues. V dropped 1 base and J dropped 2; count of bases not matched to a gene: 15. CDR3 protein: CASSQVVRTSGRVTYNEQFF. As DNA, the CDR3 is TGTGCCAGCAGCCAAGTCGTGAGAACTAGCGGGCGTGTGACCTACAATGAGCAGTTCTTC.

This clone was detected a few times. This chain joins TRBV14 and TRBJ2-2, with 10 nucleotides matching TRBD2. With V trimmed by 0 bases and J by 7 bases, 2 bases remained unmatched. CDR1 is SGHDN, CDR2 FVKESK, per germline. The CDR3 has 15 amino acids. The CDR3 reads CASSQEGLASGELFF. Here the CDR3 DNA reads TGTGCCAGCAGCCAAGAGGGACTAGCGAGCGGGGAGCTGTTTTTT.

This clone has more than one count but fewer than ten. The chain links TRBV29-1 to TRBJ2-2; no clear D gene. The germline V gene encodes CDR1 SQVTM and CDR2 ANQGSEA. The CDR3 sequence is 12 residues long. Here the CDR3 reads CTARLGTGELFF. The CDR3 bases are TGCACCGCCAGGTTGGGCACCGGGGAGCTGTTTTTT.

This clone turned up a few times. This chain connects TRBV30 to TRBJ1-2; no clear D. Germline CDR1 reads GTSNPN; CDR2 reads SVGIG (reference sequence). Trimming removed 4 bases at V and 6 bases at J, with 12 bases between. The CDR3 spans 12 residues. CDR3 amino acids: CAWIPGRDGYTF. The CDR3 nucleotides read TGTGCCTGGATCCCGGGGAGGGATGGCTACACCTTC.

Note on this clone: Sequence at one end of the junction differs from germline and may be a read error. CDR3 region: CAGRDRGDIQYF. CDR3 in DNA: TGTGCCGGCAGGGACAGGGGTGACATTCAGTACTTC. The chain is built from TRBV2 and TRBJ2-4; 10 nucleotides agree with TRBD1. The CDR3 extends over 12 amino acids. The germline CDR1 and CDR2 sequences are SNHLY and FYNNEI.

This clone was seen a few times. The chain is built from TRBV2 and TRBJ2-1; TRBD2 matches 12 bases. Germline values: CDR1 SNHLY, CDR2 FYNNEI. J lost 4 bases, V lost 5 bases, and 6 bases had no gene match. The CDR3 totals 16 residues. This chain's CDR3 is CASSPQLAGGYNEQFF. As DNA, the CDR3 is TGTGCCAGCAGTCCCCAGCTAGCGGGGGGGTACAATGAGCAGTTCTTC. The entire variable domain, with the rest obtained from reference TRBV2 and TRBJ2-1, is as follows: EPEVTQTPSHQVTQMGQEVILRCVPISNHLYFYWYRQILGQKVEFLVSFYNNEISEKSEIFDDQFSVERPDGSNFTLKIRSTKLEDSAMYFCASSPQLAGGYNEQFFGPGTRLTVL.

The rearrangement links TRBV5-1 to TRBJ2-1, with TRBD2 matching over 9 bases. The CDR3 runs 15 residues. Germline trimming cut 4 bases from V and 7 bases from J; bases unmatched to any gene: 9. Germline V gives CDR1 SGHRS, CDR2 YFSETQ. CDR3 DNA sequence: TGCGCCAGCAGCCCGGGTCTAGCGGGACCTAATGAGCAGTTCTTC. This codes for CASSPGLAGPNEQFF.

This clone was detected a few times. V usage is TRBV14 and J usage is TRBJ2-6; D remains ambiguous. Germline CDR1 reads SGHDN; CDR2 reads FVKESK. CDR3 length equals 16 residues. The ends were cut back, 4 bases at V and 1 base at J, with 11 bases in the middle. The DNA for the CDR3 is TGTGCCAGCAGCCTCAGTGGGCGATCTGGGGCCAACGTCCTGACTTTC. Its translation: CASSLSGRSGANVLTF.

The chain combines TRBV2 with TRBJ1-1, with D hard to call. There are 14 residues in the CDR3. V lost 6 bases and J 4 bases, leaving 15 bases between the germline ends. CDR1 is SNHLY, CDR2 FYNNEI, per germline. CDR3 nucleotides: TGTGCCAGCAGAATAGGACCCCCTGGCACTGAAGCTTTCTTT. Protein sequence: CASRIGPPGTEAFF. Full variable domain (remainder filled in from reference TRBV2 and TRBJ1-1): EPEVTQTPSHQVTQMGQEVILRCVPISNHLYFYWYRQILGQKVEFLVSFYNNEISEKSEIFDDQFSVERPDGSNFTLKIRSTKLEDSAMYFCASRIGPPGTEAFFGQGTRLTVV.

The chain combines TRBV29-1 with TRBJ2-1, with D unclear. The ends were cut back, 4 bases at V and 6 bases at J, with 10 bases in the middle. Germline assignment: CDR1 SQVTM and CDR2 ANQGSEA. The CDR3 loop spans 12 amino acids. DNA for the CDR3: TGCAGCGTTGGGGGTCCCGGCAATGAGCAGTTCTTC. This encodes CSVGGPGNEQFF.

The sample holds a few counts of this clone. In nucleotides, the CDR3 is TGTGCCAGCAGCAAACGGGGCTCAAGGCGGGGGGAAGAGACCCAGTACTTC. As protein: CASSKRGSRRGEETQYF. The V gene is TRBV4-2, the J gene TRBJ2-5; TRBD2 matches at 8 bases. This CDR3 is 17 amino acids long. Trimming took 5 bases from V and 3 from J; bases not matched to a gene: 14. Germline V CDR1 and CDR2: LGHNA, YNFKEQ.

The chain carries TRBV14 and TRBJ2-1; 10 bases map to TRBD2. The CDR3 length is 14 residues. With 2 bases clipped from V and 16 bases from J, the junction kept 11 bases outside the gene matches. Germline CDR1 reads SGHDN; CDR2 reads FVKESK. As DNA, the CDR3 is TGTGCCAGCAGCCAAAGCAGCGGGAGGGCGGGTGGATTCTTC. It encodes CASSQSSGRAGGFF.

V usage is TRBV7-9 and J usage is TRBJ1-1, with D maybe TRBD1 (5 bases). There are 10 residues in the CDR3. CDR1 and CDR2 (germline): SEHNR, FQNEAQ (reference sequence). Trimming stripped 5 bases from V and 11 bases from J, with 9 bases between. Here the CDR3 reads CASSAEGAFF. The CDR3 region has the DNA TGTGCCAGCAGCGCTGAGGGGGCTTTCTTT.

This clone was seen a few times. CDR3 DNA sequence: TGTGCCAGCAGACGACAGGGCTGGGAGACCCAGTACTTC. The encoded protein is CASRRQGWETQYF. The chain couples TRBV13 to TRBJ2-5, with 7 nucleotides matching TRBD1. The germline V gene has CDR1 PRHDT and CDR2 FYEKMQ (reference sequence). Germline trimming cut 6 bases from V and 5 bases from J; bases unmatched to any gene: 6. This CDR3 spans 13 amino acids.

CDR3 nucleotide sequence: TGTGCCAGTAGTAAACTTGGGACGCCCAATGAGCAGTTCTTC. Translated: CASSKLGTPNEQFF. J is TRBJ2-1 and V is TRBV19; perhaps D is TRBD1 or TRBD2 (5 bases each). The CDR3 is 14 residues long. The ends were cut back, 4 bases at V and 6 bases at J, with 13 bases in the middle. Germline V gives CDR1 LNHDA, CDR2 SQIVND (reference sequence). The full variable domain, rest sourced from reference TRBV19 and TRBJ2-1, is DGGITQSPKYLFRKEGQNVTLSCEQNLNHDAMYWYRQDPGQGLRLIYYSQIVNDFQKGDIAEGYSVSREKKESFPLTVTSAQKNPTAFYLCASSKLGTPNEQFFGPGTRLTVL.

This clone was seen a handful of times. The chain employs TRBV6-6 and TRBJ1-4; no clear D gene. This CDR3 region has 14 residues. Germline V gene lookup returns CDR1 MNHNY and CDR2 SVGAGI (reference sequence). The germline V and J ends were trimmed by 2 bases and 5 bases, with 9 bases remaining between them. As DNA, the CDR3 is TGTGCCAGCAGTTACGATTGGCGAAATGAAAAACTGTTTTTT. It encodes CASSYDWRNEKLFF.

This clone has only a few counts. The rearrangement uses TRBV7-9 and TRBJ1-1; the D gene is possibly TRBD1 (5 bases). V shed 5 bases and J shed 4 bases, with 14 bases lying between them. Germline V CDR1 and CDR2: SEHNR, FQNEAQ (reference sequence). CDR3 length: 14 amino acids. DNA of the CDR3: TGTGCCAGCAGCCCGACAGTGGGGGGCACTGAAGCTTTCTTT. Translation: CASSPTVGGTEAFF.